This entry is about one TCR beta chain. The same CDR3 can be traced to other DNA sequences in this sample. The data were obtained in a study of shared clonotypes between healthy human individuals. On the study more broadly: The study used three CD4 naive, three CD4 memory, two CD8 naive and one CD8 memory plate per donor.

The V gene's germline CDR1 is LNHNV and CDR2 YYDKDF (reference sequence). V gave up 1 base and J gave up 3 bases, with 8 bases separating them. The CDR3 is 14 residues long. The naive CD8 subset, CD45RO-negative cells positively selected for CCR7, excluded terminally differentiated effector memory CD45RA+ cells. Using immunoSEQ multiplex PCR, the repertoire was profiled, and TCRdb retains in-frame clones only, with some absent. The sample has around 2.1 million clones, 93% seen once; the top ten hold over 1.5%. The receptor comes from a man between 18 and 29 years old in good health. Some clones in this sample may be carry-over from other donors' samples. The chain joins TRBV15 to TRBJ2-3; the D gene is possibly TRBD1 (5 bases). Sequencing was performed on naive CD8+ T cells from PBMCs. The CDR3 DNA reads TGTGCCACCAGCAGAGGAAGGGGAACAGATACGCAGTATTTT. Its translation: CATSRGRGTDTQYF.